These 26 T cell receptor beta chains came from one sample sequenced in a study of tumor-infiltrating lymphocytes in primary liver carcinoma. Production of TCR beta cDNA used around 460 ng total RNA together with a constant-region primer. Researchers made the TCR beta libraries by running three nested multiplex PCR rounds with slightly modified ARM-PCR. For around 9 cycles apiece, the opening two PCR rounds ran with TRBV1-TRBV30 forward primers and a C-beta reverse primer. TCRdb ran MiXCR on the multiplex PCR reads and lists one entry per CDR3 protein. The repertoire holds some 200,000 distinct CDR3 sequences, with almost 65% as singletons. Germline DNA was also extracted, while the blood RNA originated from unsorted whole blood. Sequencing input: peripheral blood. These receptors all stem from a woman aged 55-69 years with primary liver carcinoma and hepatitis B virus infection.

This clonotype was seen only a few times. J is TRBJ2-2 and V is TRBV12-5; TRBD1 matches at 7 bases. The J segment lost 5 bases and the V segment lost 3 bases, leaving 6 bases of the junction unmatched. The CDR3 runs 15 residues. The germline gives CDR1 LGHNT, CDR2 FRNRAP. This CDR3 reads CASGFLTGLTGELFF. The DNA for the CDR3 is TGTGCTAGTGGTTTCCTGACAGGGTTAACCGGGGAGCTGTTTTTT.

The table lists this clonotype with a count of one. The V gene is TRBV5-1, the J gene TRBJ2-1, with D perhaps TRBD1 or TRBD2 (5 bases each). V was clipped by 4 bases and J by 4 bases, with 15 bases between them. The CDR3 has 15 residues. The germline gives CDR1 SGHRS, CDR2 YFSETQ. The CDR3 DNA reads as TGCGCCAGCAGCGCATCGGGACGGACGTACAATGAGCAGTTCTTC. It specifies CASSASGRTYNEQFF.

The V and J genes are TRBV29-1 and TRBJ2-5; D is tentatively TRBD1 or TRBD2 (5 bases each). V shed 6 bases and J shed 9 bases, with 14 bases lying between them. Germline values: CDR1 SQVTM, CDR2 ANQGSEA. The CDR3 loop spans 11 amino acids. This chain's CDR3 is CSVTRDASQYF. The CDR3 nucleotides are TGCAGCGTCACACGGGACGCGTCCCAGTACTTC.

The rearrangement joins TRBV12-3 or TRBV12-4 to TRBJ2-5; D may be TRBD1 or TRBD2 (5 bases each). The CDR3 runs 17 residues. Between the trimmed V and J ends, which lost 2 bases and 3 bases, there was a span of 19 bases. The CDR3 spells CASSLMGRGIRKETQYF. The CDR3 DNA sequence: TGTGCCAGCAGTTTAATGGGGCGAGGGATACGAAAAGAGACCCAGTACTTC.

This clonotype turned up a few times. The chain carries TRBV5-1 and TRBJ1-1; D is unresolved. Trimming shortened V by 1 base and J by 3 bases, and 19 bases separated the two germline ends. This CDR3 is 17 amino acids long. Germline values: CDR1 SGHRS, CDR2 YFSETQ. The CDR3 sequence: CASSLTFRSAWDTEAFF. CDR3 nucleotide sequence: TGCGCCAGCAGCTTGACTTTCCGGTCGGCGTGGGACACTGAAGCTTTCTTT.

In the case of this clonotype: The conserved final phenylalanine or tryptophan is absent from the CDR3, which likely points to a read error. The chain couples TRBV11-2 to TRBJ2-5; D uncertain. The V gene lost 2 bases and the J gene lost 2 bases, with 0 bases spanning the gap. The CDR3 length is 11 residues. Germline V CDR1 and CDR2: SGHAT, FQNNGV. The CDR3 sequence: CASSLQETQYL. CDR3 sequence (DNA): TGTGCCAGCAGCTTACAAGAGACCCAGTACTTG.

For this clonotype: An end of the junction does not agree with germline; a read error may underlie this. The chain joins TRBV6-5 to TRBJ1-2, with D unclear. The germline CDR1 and CDR2 sequences are MNHEY and SVGAGI. This CDR3 is built from 16 residues. The CDR3 protein is CASSYGGGASNYVYTF. In DNA form, the CDR3 reads TGTGCCAGCAGTTACGGCGGCGGAGCATCTAACTATGTCTACACCTTC.

About this clonotype itself: Since a much larger clone is just one base distant, this may be a read error. This rearrangement joins TRBV12-3 or TRBV12-4 to TRBJ2-1; D gene unclear. The CDR3 length is 14 residues. V lost 5 bases to trimming and J lost 9 bases, with 17 bases between them. DNA for the CDR3: TGTGCCAGCAGTCCCCTGACGATTGAGAGTGAGCAGTTCTTC. This sequence encodes CASSPLTIESEQFF.

In its sample, this clonotype was seen many times. This chain uses TRBV29-1 with TRBJ2-2, with D possibly being TRBD1 or TRBD2 (7 bases each). The length of the CDR3 is 18 residues. Germline V gene data show CDR1 as SQVTM and CDR2 as ANQGSEA. The V gene lost 7 bases and the J gene lost 0 bases, with 24 bases spanning the gap. The CDR3 spells CSALLPGGGNSNTGELFF. As DNA, the CDR3 is TGCAGCGCCCTTTTGCCAGGGGGGGGGAACTCGAACACCGGGGAGCTGTTTTTT.

The CDR3 DNA reads TGTGCCAGCAGGGTTTACAGGGGCGCTGGGTACAATGAGCAGTTCTTC. Amino acid sequence: CASRVYRGAGYNEQFF. This chain joins TRBV6-1 and TRBJ2-1; 7 positions match TRBD1. Germline CDR1 reads MNHNS; CDR2 reads SASEGT. The CDR3 has 16 amino acids. V lost 6 bases to trimming and J lost 4 bases; unmatched junction nucleotides: 12.

About this clonotype itself: A read error may be the cause here, since a much bigger clone is one base away. The gene calls are TRBV6-1 and TRBJ1-5; the D call may be TRBD1 or TRBD2 (7 bases each). Judging by the DNA end, TRBJ2-3 fits better; the J call may be wrong. Germline V CDR1 and CDR2: MNHNS, SASEGT. CDR3 size: 15 residues. The chain's CDR3 is CASSQGRGGNQPQYF. Here the CDR3 DNA reads TGTGCCAGCAGTCAGGGCAGGGGGGGTAATCAGCCCCAGTATTTT.

About this clonotype: Mismatch with germline at one junction end may stem from a read error. The chain couples TRBV29-1 to TRBJ2-2; D gene unclear. The CDR3 runs 14 residues. Germline V CDR1 and CDR2: SQVTM, ANQGSEA. The DNA for the CDR3 is TGCAGCGCCTTGACGTCCTTGAACGCCGGGGAGCTGTTTTTT. Its translation is CSALTSLNAGELFF.

Remarks on this clonotype: This may arise from a read error, as a much more abundant clone is one base away. The gene calls are TRBV2 and TRBJ2-5, with D perhaps being TRBD1 or TRBD2 (5 bases each). CDR1 SNHLY and CDR2 FYNNEI come from the germline V gene. CDR3 size: 14 residues. V was pared by 5 bases and J by 5 bases, with 15 bases between. CDR3 bases: TGTGCCAGCAGTCCCGGGACGTATATCGAGACCCAGTACTTC. Translated, it gives CASSPGTYIETQYF.

About this clonotype: One end of the junction varies from germline; a read error may be responsible. The chain has TRBV5-1 and TRBJ2-6; TRBD1 matches 8 bases. Per germline, CDR1 SGHRS and CDR2 YFSETQ. The CDR3 has 18 residues. The chain's CDR3 is CASSRTPQGGSRANALTF. CDR3 in DNA: TGCGCAAGCAGCCGAACCCCACAGGGGGGCTCTAGGGCCAACGCCCTGACTTTC.

This clonotype was observed many times. The J gene is TRBJ1-5, the V gene TRBV5-5; D is perhaps TRBD1 (5 bases). V lost 2 bases and J lost 3, with 15 bases in between. The CDR3 consists of 16 residues. Germline CDR1 is SGHKS and CDR2 is YYEKEE (reference sequence). CDR3 residues: CASSFTAGRDNQPQHF. CDR3 DNA sequence: TGTGCCAGCAGCTTCACGGCGGGACGGGACAATCAGCCCCAGCATTTT.

This clonotype was observed at least ten times. The chain couples TRBV6-6 to TRBJ2-2; 7 bases map to TRBD2. The CDR3 runs to 15 residues. V shed 2 bases, J shed 2 bases, and the junction held 2 bases outside the gene matches. CDR1 is MNHNY, CDR2 SVGAGI, per germline (reference sequence). CDR3 protein: CASSYGDYNTGELFF. DNA of the CDR3: TGTGCCAGCAGTTACGGGGACTATAACACCGGGGAGCTGTTTTTT.

The rearrangement joins TRBV11-1 to TRBJ1-4; D gene unclear. Germline CDR1 and CDR2: SGHAT and FQDESV (reference sequence). The CDR3 has 16 amino acids. Trimming shortened V by 3 bases and J by 0 bases, and 11 bases separated the two germline ends. In nucleotides, the CDR3 is TGTGCCAGCAGCTTTGTTGGGCATGCAACTAATGAAAAACTGTTTTTT. It yields the protein CASSFVGHATNEKLFF.

The rearrangement links TRBV11-2 to TRBJ2-5, with D possibly matching TRBD2 (6 bases). Germline CDR1 and CDR2: SGHAT and FQNNGV. CDR3 length equals 14 residues. With 5 bases removed from V and 3 bases from J, the gap between germline ends came to 13 bases. CDR3 nucleotides: TGTGCCAGCAGCCCAGGAGGGAAAAAAGAGACCCAGTACTTC. Translation gives CASSPGGKKETQYF.

In the case of this clonotype: The junction departs from germline at one end; a sequencing error may be responsible. The V gene is TRBV11-1, the J gene TRBJ2-3; 15 nucleotides align to TRBD2. The CDR3 has 19 amino acids. CDR1 and CDR2 from the germline V gene are SGHAT and FQDESV (reference sequence). CDR3 coding DNA: TGTGCCTGCAGCCCCGGACTAGCGGGGGGGCGGGGAAGCACAGATACGCAGTACTTT. Its translation: CACSPGLAGGRGSTDTQYF.

A remark on this clonotype: A much larger clone sits a single nucleotide away, making a read error possible. The rearrangement links TRBV13 to TRBJ1-1; no definite D call. CDR3 size: 13 residues. The germline V gene has CDR1 PRHDT and CDR2 FYEKMQ (reference sequence). The CDR3 loop is CASSLRPNIEAFF. The CDR3 region has the DNA TGTGCCAGCAGCTTACGTCCGAACATTGAAGCTTTCTTT. Drawing the rest from reference TRBV13 and TRBJ1-1, the complete variable domain is AAGVIQSPRHLIKEKRETATLKCYPIPRHDTVYWYQQGPGQDPQFLISFYEKMQSDKGSIPDRFSAQQFSDYHSELNMSSLELGDSALYFCASSLRPNIEAFFGQGTRLTVV.

Regarding this clonotype: One end of the junction does not line up with germline, which may come from a read error. V is TRBV6-1 and J is TRBJ2-5; TRBD1 might be the D (5 bases). The CDR3 contains 13 residues. Germline CDR1 reads MNHNS; CDR2 reads SASEGT. In DNA, the CDR3 is TGTGCCGGCGCACGACAGTACCAAGAGACCCAGTATTTC. Protein product: CAGARQYQETQYF.

Comment on this clonotype: One end of the junction does not line up with germline, which may come from a read error. The chain carries TRBV11-1 and TRBJ2-1; unclear D gene. CDR1 and CDR2 (germline): SGHAT, FQDESV (reference sequence). There are 17 residues in the CDR3. Here the CDR3 reads CVSSFIGASLSYNERFF. The CDR3 nucleotides read TGTGTCAGCAGCTTCATAGGTGCATCCCTATCCTACAATGAGCGGTTCTTC.

As to this clonotype: Just one base apart from a much larger clone, this may be a read error. The rearrangement joins TRBV10-2 to TRBJ1-2; 7 bases fit TRBD1. Looked up from germline, CDR1 is WSHSY and CDR2 is SAAADI. CDR3 length equals 14 residues. DNA for the CDR3: TGCGTCAGCAGGGAGACAGGGAAAAACTATGGCTACACCTTC. Amino acid sequence: CVSRETGKNYGYTF.

Points on this clonotype: Lacking the conserved final phenylalanine or tryptophan, this CDR3 likely reflects a read error. The rearrangement links TRBV11-2 to TRBJ2-3; D may be TRBD1 (5 bases). There are 13 residues in the CDR3. The V end lost 2 bases, the J end lost 5 bases, and 8 bases lay between the germline ends. In germline, CDR1 is SGHAT, CDR2 FQNNGV. The DNA for the CDR3 is TGTGCCAGCAGCTTACAGGGAATAGATACGCAGTATCTT. Translating it yields CASSLQGIDTQYL.

This clonotype is termed medium-sized (0.01 to 0.1%). The rearrangement joins TRBV12-3 or TRBV12-4 to TRBJ1-2; no clear D. Deletions cut 3 bases from V and 14 bases from J, with 13 bases between. The CDR3 extends over 11 amino acids. The CDR3 loop reads CASSFGQARTF. The DNA of the CDR3 is TGTGCCAGCAGTTTTGGCCAAGCGCGGACCTTC.

The genes are TRBV28 and TRBJ2-7; the D gene is possibly TRBD2 (5 bases). The CDR3 runs to 18 residues. Germline V gene sequence: CDR1 MDHEN, CDR2 SYDVKM. Deletions cut 3 bases from V and 1 base from J, with 22 bases between. The CDR3 protein is CASSFSGLNSRRSYEQYF. The CDR3 nucleotides read TGTGCCAGCAGTTTCTCCGGGCTCAACTCGAGGAGGTCCTACGAGCAGTACTTC.